Following are 9 T cell receptor beta chains from one sample sequenced in a study of T cell clonality in common variable immunodeficiency. The antigens for these receptors are not known. Clones were read by immunoSEQ multiplex PCR, and TCRdb kept only the in-frame ones, dropping some. The data show about 34,000 clones, with none appearing a single time. Findings and caveats of the study: Reportedly, TCR beta sequences from common variable immunodeficiency showed fewer deletions and N-nucleotide insertions.

The sequenced sample consisted of peripheral blood mononuclear cells. These TCRs come from a human donor with common variable immunodeficiency.

This clone was picked up many times. The CDR3 end is not reached by the read, which stops 3 residues before it; the germline J gene fills it in. V usage is TRBV24-1 and J usage is TRBJ2-7, with D maybe TRBD1 (5 bases). V lost 4 bases to trimming and J lost 2 bases, with 11 bases between them. This CDR3 spans 14 amino acids. Germline CDR1 KGHDR, CDR2 SFDVKD. The part of the CDR3 DNA that was read is TGTGCCACCAGTGACGACAGTCCGGCCTACGAG. It yields the protein CATSDDSPAYE. In full, the CDR3 reads CATSDDSPAYEQYF.

Of note for this clone: The read falls 3 residues short of the CDR3 end, and the missing part is taken from the germline J gene. The V call is TRBV7-9, the J call TRBJ1-4; D perhaps matches TRBD1 (5 bases). CDR3 size: 15 residues. V shed 1 base and J shed 7 bases, with 13 bases lying between them. Germline CDR1 reads SEHNR; CDR2 reads FQNEAQ (reference sequence). Partial CDR3 DNA: TGTGCCAGCAGCTTAGGGGCAGGGAATTTTGAAAAA. Its protein product is CASSLGAGNFEK. The complete CDR3 protein is CASSLGAGNFEKLFF. Based on the CDR3 plus reference TRBV7-9 and TRBJ1-4, the full variable domain is DTGVSQNPRHKITKRGQNVTFRCDPISEHNRLYWYRQTLGQGPEFLTYFQNEAQLEKSRLLSDRFSAERPKGSFSTLEIQRTEQGDSAMYLCASSLGAGNFEKLFFGSGTQLSVL.

Remarks on this clone: The CDR3 end lies 3 residues beyond the end of the read and is filled in from the germline J gene. This sequence joins TRBV6-4 and TRBJ2-1; TRBD2 is a possible D gene (6 bases). CDR1 and CDR2 from the germline V gene are MRHNA and SNTAGT. This CDR3 contains 16 residues. V was shortened by 6 bases and J by 6 bases, with 21 bases between the two germline ends. Incomplete CDR3 DNA: TGTGCCAGCAGCGTGACTGCGGGGAGTGGGGGCAATGAG. As protein: CASSVTAGSGGNE. The whole CDR3 region reads CASSVTAGSGGNEQFF.

This clone was found a few times. The read is 3 residues too short to cover the CDR3 end, so that end is filled in from the germline J gene. The chain uses TRBV11-2 and TRBJ2-7, with TRBD2 matching over 8 bases. Germline assignment: CDR1 SGHAT and CDR2 FQNNGV. The CDR3 runs to 15 residues. J lost 2 bases, V lost 5 bases, and 8 bases had no gene match. Partial CDR3 DNA: TGTGCCAGCAGCCCCACTAGCGGCAGAACCTACGAG. This gives the protein CASSPTSGRTYE. The CDR3, in full, reads CASSPTSGRTYEQYF.

This clone has ten or more counts. Coverage ceases 3 residues before the CDR3 finishes, and the germline J gene fills in the end. The V call is TRBV7-9, the J call TRBJ1-1, with a tentative D call TRBD1 (5 bases). V was pared by 4 bases and J by 5 bases, with 17 bases between. Germline V gene lookup returns CDR1 SEHNR and CDR2 FQNEAQ (reference sequence). This CDR3 spans 15 amino acids. The sequenced CDR3 bases are TGTGCCAGCAGCTCAATCGGGGGGGTGAGAACTGAA. Translation: CASSSIGGVRTE. The full CDR3 protein is CASSSIGGVRTEAFF.

The table lists this clone with a few counts. Read sequence stops 3 residues before the CDR3 end, and the germline J gene provides the missing end. The gene calls are TRBV19 and TRBJ2-1; D might be TRBD2 (6 bases). Germline V lookup: CDR1 LNHDA, CDR2 SQIVND (reference sequence). V lost 5 bases and J 0 bases, leaving 20 bases between the germline ends. This CDR3 has 18 amino acids. CDR3 bases read: TGTGCCAGTAGTTTGGCGGGAAGTTTTTCCTCCTCCTACAATGAG. It translates to CASSLAGSFSSSYNE. The full CDR3 protein is CASSLAGSFSSSYNEQFF.

This clone was detected many times. The CDR3 end falls 3 residues outside the read, so it is completed with the germline J gene. This chain connects TRBV20-1 to TRBJ2-7; D may be TRBD1 (7 bases). The CDR3 is 15 amino acids. The V end was cut by 3 bases, the J end by 6 bases, with 21 bases between. CDR1 and CDR2 from the germline V gene are DFQATT and SNEGSKA (reference sequence). The CDR3 is CSASRRGQGGFEQYF. The sequenced part of the CDR3 DNA is TGCAGTGCTAGCAGAAGGGGGCAGGGAGGCTTCGAG.

The table lists this clone with many counts. The missing CDR3 end, 3 residues past where the read stops, is filled in from the germline J gene. The chain couples TRBV29-1 to TRBJ1-1; D call uncertain. CDR3 length equals 11 residues. Trimming pared 6 bases from V and 1 base from J, leaving 6 bases between. Germline V gene data show CDR1 as SQVTM and CDR2 as ANQGSEA. The CDR3 loop reads CSVASNTEAFF. CDR3 DNA (partial): TGCAGCGTGGCCTCGAACACTGAA.

With respect to this clone: The read finishes 3 residues shy of the CDR3 end, and the germline J gene is used to complete it. The J gene is TRBJ2-1, the V gene TRBV7-3, with TRBD2 as a possible D gene (6 bases). Germline CDR1 is SGHTA and CDR2 is FQGTGA. This CDR3 spans 13 amino acids. Trimming pared 5 bases from V and 9 bases from J, leaving 14 bases between. CDR3 bases read: TGTGCCAGCAGCGCCGGGGCGCGGGGTGAG. It is translated as CASSAGARGE. The full CDR3 reads CASSAGARGEQFF. The whole variable domain, filled in from reference TRBV7-3 and TRBJ2-1, reads GAGVSQTPSNKVTEKGKYVELRCDPISGHTALYWYRQSLGQGPEFLIYFQGTGAADDSGLPNDRFFAVRPEGSVSTLKIQRTERGDSAVYLCASSAGARGEQFFGPGTRLTVL.